This entry features one TCR beta chain sequence. Antigen unknown. This sample was included in a study of OX40 agonist ivuxolimab in advanced cancers. On the study more broadly: In this cohort, patients received ivuxolimab, an agonistic anti-OX40 (CD134) antibody.

V lost 4 bases and J 8 bases, leaving 13 bases between the germline ends. CDR1 and CDR2 (germline): SGHKS, YYEKEE (reference sequence). This CDR3 has 12 amino acids. This table comes from immunoSEQ multiplex PCR, and its TCRdb copy is limited to in-frame clones, with some not included. This sample has 86,000 or so clones, with approximately 90% found just once. Study-level points and caveats: The study found that CD8+ T cells averaged more expanded clones than CD4+. Researchers did not establish what antigens the expanded peripheral T cells target.

The V gene is TRBV5-5, the J gene TRBJ2-7; D not certain. This clonotype was sampled from an adult with an advanced solid tumor such as melanoma, head and neck, liver or kidney cancer. The sequencing used CD4+ or CD8+ T cells sorted from blood, collected in a trial of the OX40 agonist ivuxolimab. In DNA form, the CDR3 reads TGTGCCAGCAGCCCCGGGCACTTAAAGCAGTACTTC. Amino acid sequence: CASSPGHLKQYF.